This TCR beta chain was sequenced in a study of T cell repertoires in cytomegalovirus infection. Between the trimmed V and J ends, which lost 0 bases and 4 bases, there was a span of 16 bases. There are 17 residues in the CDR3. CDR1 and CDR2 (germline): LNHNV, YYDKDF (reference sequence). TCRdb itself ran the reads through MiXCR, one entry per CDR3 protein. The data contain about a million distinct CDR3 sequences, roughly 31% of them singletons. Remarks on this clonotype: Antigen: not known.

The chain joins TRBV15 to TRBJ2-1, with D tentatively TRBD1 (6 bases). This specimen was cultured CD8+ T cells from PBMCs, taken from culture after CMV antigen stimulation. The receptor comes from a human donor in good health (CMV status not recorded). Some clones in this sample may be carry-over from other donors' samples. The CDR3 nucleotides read TGTGCCACCAGCAGAGATAGAGGCCAGGGGATTTACAATGAGCAGTTCTTC. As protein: CATSRDRGQGIYNEQFF.